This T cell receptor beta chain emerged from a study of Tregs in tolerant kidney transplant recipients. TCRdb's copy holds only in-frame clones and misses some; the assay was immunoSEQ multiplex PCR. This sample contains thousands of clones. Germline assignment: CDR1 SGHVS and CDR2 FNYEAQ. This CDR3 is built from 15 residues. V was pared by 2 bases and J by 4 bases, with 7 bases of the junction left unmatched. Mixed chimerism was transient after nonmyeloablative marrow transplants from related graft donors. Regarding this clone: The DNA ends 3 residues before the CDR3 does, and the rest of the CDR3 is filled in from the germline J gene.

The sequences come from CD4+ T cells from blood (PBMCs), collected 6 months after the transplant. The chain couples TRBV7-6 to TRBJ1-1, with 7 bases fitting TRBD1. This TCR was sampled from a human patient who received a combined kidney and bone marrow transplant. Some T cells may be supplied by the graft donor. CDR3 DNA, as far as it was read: TGTGCCAGCAGCTTACAACCACAGGGGTTCACTGAA. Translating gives CASSLQPQGFTE. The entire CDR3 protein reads CASSLQPQGFTEAFF. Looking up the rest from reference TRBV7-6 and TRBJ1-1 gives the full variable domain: GAGVSQSPRYKVTKRGQDVALRCDPISGHVSLYWYRQALGQGPEFLTYFNYEAQQDKSGLPNDRFSAERPEGSISTLTIQRTEQRDSAMYRCASSLQPQGFTEAFFGQGTRLTVV.